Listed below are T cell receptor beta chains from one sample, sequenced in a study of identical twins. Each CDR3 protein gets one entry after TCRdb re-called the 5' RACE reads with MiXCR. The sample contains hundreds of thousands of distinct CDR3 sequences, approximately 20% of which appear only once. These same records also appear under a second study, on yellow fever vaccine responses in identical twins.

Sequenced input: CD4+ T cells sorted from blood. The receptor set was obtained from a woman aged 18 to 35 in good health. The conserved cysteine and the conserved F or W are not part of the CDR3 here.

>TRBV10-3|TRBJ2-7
AIGTSGSRYSYEQY
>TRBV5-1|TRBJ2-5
ASSFLARETQY
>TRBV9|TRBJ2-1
ASSVDGARSYNEQF
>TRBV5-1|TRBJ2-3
ASSPGTTPTQY
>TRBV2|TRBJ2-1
ASGRLGEYNEQF
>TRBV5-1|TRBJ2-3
ASSAWTSGTADTQY
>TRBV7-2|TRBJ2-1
ASSKTSSYNEQF
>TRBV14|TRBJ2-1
ASSPGLVGTWQF
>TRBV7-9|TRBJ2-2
ASRPTFRTGGTGELF
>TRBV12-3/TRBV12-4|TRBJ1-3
ASSLAPGTGNTIY
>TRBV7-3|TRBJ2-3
ASSLTAVAGARDTQY
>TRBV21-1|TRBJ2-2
ASSVRLWRTGELF
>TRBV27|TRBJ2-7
ASTSGQGSYEQY
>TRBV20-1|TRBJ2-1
SAWDRVPNEQF